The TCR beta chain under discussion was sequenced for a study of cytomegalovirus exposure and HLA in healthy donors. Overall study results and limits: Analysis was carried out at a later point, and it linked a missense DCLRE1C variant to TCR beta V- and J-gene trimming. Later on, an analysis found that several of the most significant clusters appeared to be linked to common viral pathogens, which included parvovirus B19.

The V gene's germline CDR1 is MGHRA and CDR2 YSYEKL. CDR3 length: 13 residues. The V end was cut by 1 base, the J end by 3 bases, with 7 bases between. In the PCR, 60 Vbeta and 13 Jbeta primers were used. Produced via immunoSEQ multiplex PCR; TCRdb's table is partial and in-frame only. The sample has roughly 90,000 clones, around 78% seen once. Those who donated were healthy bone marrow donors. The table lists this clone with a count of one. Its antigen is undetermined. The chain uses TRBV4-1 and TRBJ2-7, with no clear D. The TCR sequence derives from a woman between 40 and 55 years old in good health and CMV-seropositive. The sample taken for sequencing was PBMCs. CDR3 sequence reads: CASSQAAFYEQYF. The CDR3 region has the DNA TGCGCCAGCAGCCAAGCAGCGTTCTACGAGCAGTACTTC.